The clone carrying this TCR beta chain occurred once. Seattle patients were enrolled during active infection and followed longitudinally. The CDR3 length is 14 residues. CDR1 is KGHSH and CDR2 is LQKENI in the germline V gene. Trimming shortened V by 3 bases and J by 8 bases, and 14 bases separated the two germline ends. Under the authors' procedure: It was from reference gene primer amplification that nucleated cell counts were estimated. Measured with immunoSEQ multiplex PCR; TCRdb has only the in-frame clones, and not every one. V and J calls plus clone size are reproduced from that table; the DNA served to infer D and trimming. The repertoire has around 400,000 clones, around 87% of them found once; the top ten carry about 2%. This entry is derived from a study of blood T cell repertoires in COVID-19. About the study: Some COVID-19 samples were acute and others convalescent; all came from the United States, Italy and Spain. Nucleic acid was either cDNA or gDNA, and it came from T cells, B-cell-depleted T cells, or PBMCs.

The gene calls are TRBV18 and TRBJ2-1; D not resolved. The sequenced material came from peripheral blood. The clonotype comes from a woman in her sixties with COVID-19, enrolled during active disease. CDR3 nucleotides: TGTGCCAGCTCACCCACAGCAGGTAACGATGAGCAGTTCTTC. It is translated as CASSPTAGNDEQFF.